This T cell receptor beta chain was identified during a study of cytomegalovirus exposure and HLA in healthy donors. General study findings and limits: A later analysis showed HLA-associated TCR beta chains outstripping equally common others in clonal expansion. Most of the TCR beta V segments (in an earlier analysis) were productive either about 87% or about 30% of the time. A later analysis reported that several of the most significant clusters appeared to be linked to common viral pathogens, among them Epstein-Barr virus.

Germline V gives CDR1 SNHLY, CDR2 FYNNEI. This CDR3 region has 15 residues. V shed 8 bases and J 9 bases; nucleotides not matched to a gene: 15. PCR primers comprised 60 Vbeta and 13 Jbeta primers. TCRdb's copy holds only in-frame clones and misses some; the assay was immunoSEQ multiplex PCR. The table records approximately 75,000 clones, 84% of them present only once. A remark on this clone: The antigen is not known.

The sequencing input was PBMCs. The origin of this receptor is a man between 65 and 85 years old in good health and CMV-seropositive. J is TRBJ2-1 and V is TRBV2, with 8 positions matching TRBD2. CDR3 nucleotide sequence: TGTGCCAGCCAGACTAGCGCGGGGCGGTCGGGTGAGCAGTTCTTC. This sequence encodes CASQTSAGRSGEQFF.